This TCR beta chain was observed in a study of CD8+ T cells in alopecia areata. The time point was: mouse skin at time of skin grafting. RNA extraction and reverse transcription yielded cDNA as sequencing template. Repertoires were generated with immunoSEQ multiplex PCR, while TCRdb's copy carries only in-frame clones and drops some. The table lists over a thousand clones, with no singletons. By share of the sample, this clone is large. Its antigen remains unidentified. The genes are named according to mouse. The CDR3 end falls 4 residues outside the read, so it is completed with the germline J gene. Germline V gene lookup returns CDR1 NSHNY and CDR2 SYGAGN. The CDR3 extends over 16 amino acids. V shed 0 bases and J 6 bases; nucleotides not matched to a gene: 9. Study conclusions and caveats: Sequence data from scalp samples additionally include resident alphabeta T cells of normal skin.

The clonotype originates from a C3H/HeJ mouse with alopecia areata. The MHC haplotype of this mouse line is H2-k. The genes are TRBV13-1 and TRBJ2-1, with 7 positions matching TRBD1. The sequencing used skin, collected at week 0. The CDR3 bases that were read are TGTGCCAGCAGTGATGGCGTACAGGGGAGGGTTGCT. This gives the protein CASSDGVQGRVA. The CDR3, in full, reads CASSDGVQGRVAEQFF.